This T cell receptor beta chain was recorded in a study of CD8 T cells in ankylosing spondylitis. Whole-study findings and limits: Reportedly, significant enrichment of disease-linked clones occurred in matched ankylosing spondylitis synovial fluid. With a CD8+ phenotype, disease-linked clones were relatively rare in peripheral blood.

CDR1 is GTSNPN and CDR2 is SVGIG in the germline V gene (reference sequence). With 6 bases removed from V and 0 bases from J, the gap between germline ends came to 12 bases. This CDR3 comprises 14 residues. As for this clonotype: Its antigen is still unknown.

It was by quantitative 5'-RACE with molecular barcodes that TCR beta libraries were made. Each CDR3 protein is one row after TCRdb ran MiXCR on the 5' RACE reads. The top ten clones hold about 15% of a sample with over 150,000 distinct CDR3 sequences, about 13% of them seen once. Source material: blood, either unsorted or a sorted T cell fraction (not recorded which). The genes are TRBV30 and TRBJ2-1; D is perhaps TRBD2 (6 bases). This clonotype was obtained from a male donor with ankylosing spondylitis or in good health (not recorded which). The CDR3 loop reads CACLALPSYNEQFF. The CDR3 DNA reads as TGTGCCTGTCTAGCGCTTCCCTCCTACAATGAGCAGTTCTTC.